This TCR beta chain stems from a study of cytomegalovirus exposure and HLA in healthy donors. Study-level background: Samples from HLA-typed donors yielded approximately 80 million unique TCRs in an early data release.

Trimming removed 3 bases at V and 0 bases at J, with 15 bases between. The CDR3 length is 17 residues. Germline loops: CDR1 LNHDA, CDR2 SQIVND (reference sequence). 13 Jbeta primers and 60 Vbeta primers were used for the PCR. TCRdb's copy holds only in-frame clones and misses some; the assay was immunoSEQ multiplex PCR. The sample has 150,000 to 200,000 clones, around 65% seen once. The sequence came from a woman in her 40s in good health and CMV-seropositive. The sequencing input was PBMCs. The chain employs TRBV19 and TRBJ1-3, with a possible D match to TRBD1 (5 bases). The CDR3, as DNA: TGTGCCAGTAGTATCGCCCGGGACTTCAGCTCTGGAAACACCATATATTTT. It codes for CASSIARDFSSGNTIYF.